This T cell receptor beta chain came from a study of graft-versus-host responses after intestinal transplantation (dated by TCRdb to 2020 to 2022). Looking at the study overall: The transplants that recipients got were multivisceral, liver-intestinal, or isolated intestinal. To identify alloreactive clones, pre-transplant mixed lymphocyte reaction products were sequenced and then compared with unstimulated pre-transplant donor and recipient T cells. Samples from a few later patients were sequenced in-house on an Illumina MiSeq with MiXCR processing rather than by the commercial service. Every recipient was given anti-thymocyte globulin induction, then maintenance tacrolimus and steroids for roughly three years. After intestinal transplantation, graft-versus-host and host-versus-graft alloreactive T cell clones in the graft, circulation and bone marrow were tracked using bulk TCR-beta CDR3 sequencing. A cohort of 24 intestinal transplant recipients, including one retransplant, was enrolled, and 3 patients lacking pretransplant specimens were excluded. Donor T cell macrochimerism was defined as a peak of at least 4% donor T cells among recipient peripheral blood mononuclear cells. Here is what the overall study found, with its caveats: GvH clones turned up in recipient bone marrow, with some appearing earlier in ileal mucosa or blood, a pattern consistent with an intestinal mucosal origin. In patients with donor T cell macrochimerism, the allografts had high GvH to HvG T cell clonal ratios. Early after transplant, peak levels of circulating GvH clones were associated with declines in HvG clones. The relatively low number and heterogeneity of intestinal transplant patients limited the conclusions.

The time point tag for this specimen amounts to: cells obtained before transplantation from donor or recipient. CD3+CD4+ and CD3+CD8+ populations were FACS-sorted from unstimulated pre-transplant donor and recipient cells taken from spleen or lymph nodes. Library construction relied on the immunoSEQ multiplex PCR assay. For most patients, genomic DNA was isolated with the Qiagen DNeasy Blood and Tissue Kit and shipped frozen to Adaptive Biotechnologies for TCR sequencing. For most patients, high-throughput TCR-beta CDR3 sequencing of genomic DNA was performed by Adaptive Biotechnologies. Regarding the original processing steps: TCR sequencing data for roughly 18 patients were retrieved from Adaptive's ImmunoSEQ software; three other patients were processed with MiXCR and VDJtools. CD4 versus CD8 sorting errors were corrected by removing sequences found in both subsets at a frequency ratio below 5:1. CDR3 nucleotide sequences shared between donor and recipient were removed because their origin could not be assigned. To be classed as alloreactive, a clone needed at least 2-fold expansion over unstimulated cells and a minimum CFSE-low frequency of 0.002% (template counts) or 0.001% (read counts). Clones were considered mappable if detected in sequenced pre-transplant spleen, lymph node, or MLR CFSE-low populations of the donor or recipient. Cumulative frequency of alloreactive clones was calculated as a percentage of all sequences weighted by copy number. Sourced from immuneACCESS, this table was stored by TCRdb with only in-frame sequences that have V and J called. A share of the clones is absent; for the studies checked, an unresolved V gene accounts for under half, and the remainder has no known explanation. V, J and clone size derive from that table, while D and trimming were established from the DNA sequence. Here the sample has around 100,000 clones; about 92% occur a single time. The ten largest make up around 1.2% of the sample.

Concerning this clone: The target of this receptor is not known. Base qualities are missing; no much larger clone stands one base away.

The CDR3 sequence holds 15 residues, the cysteine and phenylalanine included. Only the CDR3 portion is preserved as DNA: 45 bases, with reading frame beginning at the first base. The sample was unstimulated CD8+ T cells sorted from spleen or lymph node cells, taken before transplant. The clonotype originates from a human donor who was the organ donor for an intestinal transplant. The rearranged segments are TRBV21-1 and TRBJ2-5; the D call in the table, TRBD2, was not verified against the DNA. TRBV21-1 is a recognized pseudogene. The bases read TGTGCCAGCAGCAAAGCTTCGCGATCGAAAGAGACCCAGTACTTC. This sequence encodes CASSKASRSKETQYF.